These T cell receptor beta chains were read from a single sample in a study of beta chain features in type 1 diabetes. Repertoires were generated with immunoSEQ multiplex PCR, while TCRdb's copy carries only in-frame clones and drops some. Of 400,000 to 550,000 clones listed, roughly an eighth were seen once; the top ten hold 0.035% to 0.05%. Material: naive CD4+ T cells from blood. The receptor source for this set is a woman between 18 and 30 years old in good health. Each CDR3 is given with its conserved first and last residue. The D gene is left open where the match is weak. Rows may omit the clone size; those that give it use once, few, many or a size class.

V	size	J	D	CDR3	DNA
TRBV5-6	few	TRBJ2-2	-	CASSRRNTAGELFF	TGTGCCAGCAGCCGAAGAAATACGGCCGGGGAGCTGTTTTTT
TRBV6-5	-	TRBJ1-1	-	CASSLAGTEAFF	TGTGCCAGCAGCCTCGCCGGAACTGAAGCTTTCTTT
TRBV7-3	few	TRBJ2-7	-	CASSLTAGSREQYF	TGTGCCAGCAGCTTAACCGCCGGCTCCAGAGAGCAGTACTTC
TRBV7-8	-	TRBJ1-4	TRBD1	CASSTRDSRAEKLFF	TGTGCCAGCAGCACCCGGGACAGCCGGGCTGAAAAACTGTTTTTT
TRBV11-2	-	TRBJ2-3	TRBD2	CASSSSPRTSGRTDTQYF	TGTGCCAGCAGCTCTTCCCCTCGGACTAGCGGGAGGACAGATACGCAGTATTTT
TRBV6-6	-	TRBJ1-2	-	CASSYGANYGYTF	TGTGCCAGCAGTTACGGTGCTAACTATGGCTACACCTTC
TRBV4-2	-	TRBJ1-5	-	CASSQDYKEYQPQHF	TGTGCCAGCAGCCAAGATTACAAGGAGTATCAGCCCCAGCATTTT
TRBV9	-	TRBJ1-5	-	CASSVSGYQPQHF	TGTGCCAGCAGCGTCTCGGGATACCAGCCCCAGCATTTT
TRBV7-9	-	TRBJ2-6	-	CASSLRTTNVLTF	TGTGCCAGCAGCTTAAGGACAACCAACGTCCTGACTTTC
TRBV4-3	few	TRBJ2-3	TRBD2	CASTAAGGRTDTQYF	TGCGCCAGCACTGCGGCGGGAGGGCGGACAGATACGCAGTATTTT
TRBV7-9	-	TRBJ2-7	-	CASSTWSGEEQYF	TGTGCCAGCAGCACCTGGTCCGGGGAAGAGCAGTACTTC
TRBV29-1	-	TRBJ2-7	TRBD1	CSVATGQGADEQYF	TGCAGCGTCGCGACCGGACAGGGGGCAGACGAGCAGTACTTC
TRBV6-5	few	TRBJ1-1	-	CASRPDMVTEAFF	TGTGCCAGCAGACCGGACATGGTCACTGAAGCTTTCTTT
TRBV7-2	-	TRBJ2-7	-	CASSRTRGLYEQYF	TGTGCCAGCAGCCGAACGAGGGGACTCTACGAGCAGTACTTC
TRBV4-2	-	TRBJ2-3	-	CASSQHRVTMYF	TGTGCCAGCAGCCAACACCGGGTTACTATGTATTTT
TRBV7-8	-	TRBJ2-5	TRBD1	CASGYRGFTQETQYF	TGTGCCAGCGGATACAGGGGGTTCACCCAAGAGACCCAGTACTTC
TRBV4-2	few	TRBJ2-5	TRBD2	CASSPGVVAGNQETQYF	TGTGCCAGCAGCCCCGGGGTAGTAGCGGGCAACCAAGAGACCCAGTACTTC
TRBV25-1	few	TRBJ2-4	-	CASSDTGTPKNIQYF	TGTGCCAGCAGTGACACCGGGACACCCAAAAACATTCAGTACTTC
TRBV4-3	few	TRBJ1-4	-	CASTLSNSAATNEKLFF	TGCGCCAGCACCCTATCCAACAGCGCTGCAACTAATGAAAAACTGTTTTTT
TRBV6-1	few	TRBJ2-1	-	CASSGIREFF	TGTGCCAGCAGTGGGATCCGGGAGTTCTTC
TRBV30	-	TRBJ2-7	-	CAWNRRRIYEQYF	TGTGCCTGGAACCGTCGGCGGATCTACGAGCAGTACTTC
TRBV9	-	TRBJ2-5	TRBD2	CASSPRLAGLETQYF	TGTGCCAGCAGCCCGAGACTAGCGGGATTGGAGACCCAGTACTTC
TRBV30	few	TRBJ2-2	-	CALKLAPTNTGELFF	TGTGCCTTAAAGCTGGCACCTACGAACACCGGGGAGCTGTTTTTT
TRBV7-2	few	TRBJ1-2	TRBD1	CASTPDRVTGYTF	TGTGCCAGCACCCCGGACAGGGTAACTGGCTACACCTTC
TRBV18	few	TRBJ1-1	-	CASSQGLNTEAFF	TGTGCCAGCTCACAGGGTTTGAACACTGAAGCTTTCTTT
TRBV19	few	TRBJ2-1	TRBD2	CASSIQAGGLEQFF	TGTGCCAGTAGTATTCAAGCGGGGGGACTAGAGCAGTTCTTC
TRBV2	-	TRBJ2-3	TRBD2	CASGTSEAQYF	TGTGCCAGCGGGACTAGCGAGGCGCAGTATTTT
TRBV28	few	TRBJ2-1	TRBD1	CASSFLQGDWYNEQFF	TGTGCCAGCAGTTTCTTACAGGGGGACTGGTACAATGAGCAGTTCTTC
TRBV10-3	-	TRBJ2-2	-	CAISGQARTGELFF	TGTGCCATCAGTGGACAGGCTCGCACCGGGGAGCTGTTTTTT
TRBV2	-	TRBJ2-1	TRBD2	CASSSSSGSHEQFF	TGTGCCAGCAGTAGCTCTAGCGGGAGTCATGAGCAGTTCTTC
TRBV25-1	-	TRBJ2-3	TRBD2	CASSGVLAGNTQYF	TGTGCCAGCAGTGGAGTCTTAGCGGGGAATACGCAGTATTTT
TRBV5-6	once	TRBJ2-7	-	CASSPLRDKPDYEQYF	TGTGCCAGCAGCCCACTCCGGGACAAGCCCGACTACGAGCAGTACTTC
TRBV29-1	few	TRBJ2-1	-	CSVVFSYNEQFF	TGCAGCGTTGTTTTTTCGTACAATGAGCAGTTCTTC
TRBV9	-	TRBJ2-3	-	CASSTIRDTQYF	TGTGCCAGCAGCACCATCAGAGATACGCAGTATTTT